This TCR beta chain was sequenced in a study of beta chain features in type 1 diabetes. Staining for CD45RO/CCR7/CD25/CD127/CD95/CD27 allowed sorting of CD4+ naive, central memory, regulatory and stem cell-like memory cells. cDNA synthesis used the whole RNA isolate, giving expressed TCRB sequences. Data came from immunoSEQ multiplex PCR; TCRdb stores just in-frame clones and leaves some out. The table includes about 370,000 clones, around 15% detected once. V lost 1 base and J lost 7, with 14 bases in between. The germline gives CDR1 SGHTA, CDR2 FQGNSA. This CDR3 has 15 residues. This receptor was taken from a young woman in good health. The chain couples TRBV7-2 to TRBJ1-5; weak D call: TRBD1 (6 bases). Sequencing used naive CD4+ T cells from blood. Written as DNA, the CDR3 is TGTGCCAGCAGCTTAGATCGACAGGTCAAGCAGCCCCAGCATTTT. Its protein is CASSLDRQVKQPQHF.